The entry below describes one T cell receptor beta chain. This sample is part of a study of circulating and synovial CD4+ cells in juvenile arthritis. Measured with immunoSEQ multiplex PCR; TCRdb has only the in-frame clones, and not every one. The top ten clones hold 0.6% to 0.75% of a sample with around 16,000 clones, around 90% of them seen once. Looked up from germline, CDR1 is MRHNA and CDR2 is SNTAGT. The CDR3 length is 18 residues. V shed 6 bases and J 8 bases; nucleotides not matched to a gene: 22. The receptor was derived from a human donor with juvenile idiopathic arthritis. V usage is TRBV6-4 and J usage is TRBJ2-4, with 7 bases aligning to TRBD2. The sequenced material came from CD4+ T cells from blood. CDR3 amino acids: CASRPTLTVSGGRDIQYF. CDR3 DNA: TGTGCCAGCAGACCCACCCTCACGGTATCGGGAGGAAGGGACATTCAGTACTTC.